Shown below are 7 T cell receptor beta chains from a single sample sequenced in a study of blood T cell repertoires in COVID-19. The repertoire was sequenced with immunoSEQ multiplex PCR; TCRdb's copy has only in-frame clones and lacks some. Of some 85,000 clones listed, roughly 82% are singletons. Specimen: peripheral blood. Every receptor here comes from an elderly woman with active or convalescent COVID-19.

The gene calls are TRBV9 and TRBJ2-3; TRBD2 matches at 10 bases. After removal of 0 bases from V and 6 bases from J, the junction contained 7 bases not matched to a gene. In germline, CDR1 is SGDLS, CDR2 YYNGEE. The CDR3 has 16 residues. The DNA for the CDR3 is TGTGCCAGCAGCGTAGTATCCAGCGGGGGGGCCGATACGCAGTATTTT. It specifies CASSVVSSGGADTQYF. Based on the CDR3 plus reference TRBV9 and TRBJ2-3, the full variable domain is DSGVTQTPKHLITATGQRVTLRCSPRSGDLSVYWYQQSLDQGLQFLIQYYNGEERAKGNILERFSAQQFPDLHSELNLSSLELGDSALYFCASSVVSSGGADTQYFGPGTRLTVL.

The chain uses TRBV5-6 and TRBJ2-2; no clear D gene. The ends were cut back, 2 bases at V and 3 bases at J, with 8 bases in the middle. Per the germline V gene, CDR1 is SGHDT and CDR2 is YYEEEE. The CDR3 loop spans 14 amino acids. As DNA, the CDR3 is TGTGCCAGCAGCTTTGACTCTTACACCGGGGAGCTGTTTTTT. Translated, it gives CASSFDSYTGELFF.

In nucleotides, the CDR3 is TGTGCCATAAAAACCTCAGGGGGAAACACTGAAGCTTTCTTT. Protein: CAIKTSGGNTEAFF. The chain carries TRBV10-3 and TRBJ1-1; 7 bases align to TRBD1. The CDR3 runs 14 residues. Germline assignment: CDR1 ENHRY and CDR2 SYGVKD. Trimming at V came to 9 bases and at J to 2 bases, leaving 9 bases not matched to a gene.

This rearrangement joins TRBV6-4 to TRBJ1-1, with no clear D. The length of the CDR3 is 15 residues. Germline V lookup: CDR1 MRHNA, CDR2 SNTAGT. V lost 0 bases and J 4 bases, leaving 12 bases between the germline ends. CDR3 loop: CASSDSLKEGTEAFF. CDR3 sequence (DNA): TGTGCCAGCAGTGACTCGCTAAAAGAGGGCACTGAAGCTTTCTTT.

The chain couples TRBV7-8 to TRBJ1-6; 7 bases line up with TRBD1. CDR3 length: 15 residues. Per the germline V gene, CDR1 is SGHVS and CDR2 is FQNEAQ. After removal of 8 bases from V and 5 bases from J, the junction contained 9 bases not matched to a gene. DNA of the CDR3: TGTGCCAGCGCACGGGTGGGACAGAATAATTCACCCCTCCACTTT. This sequence encodes CASARVGQNNSPLHF.

As to this clone: The sample holds other DNA sequences that translate to the same CDR3. The chain links TRBV28 to TRBJ1-2, with D hard to call. CDR1 is MDHEN and CDR2 is SYDVKM in the germline V gene. V lost 5 bases and J 5 bases, leaving 6 bases between the germline ends. The CDR3 runs 11 residues. CDR3 sequence (DNA): TGTGCCAGCAGTGGCCTTTATGGCTACACCTTC. As protein: CASSGLYGYTF.

The chain is built from TRBV28 and TRBJ2-5, with D perhaps TRBD1 (6 bases). The CDR3 spans 14 residues. Trimming removed 6 bases from V and 5 bases from J, with 16 bases in between. Germline lookup yields CDR1 MDHEN and CDR2 SYDVKM. The CDR3: CASRGALGSETQYF. The CDR3 nucleotides read TGTGCCAGCAGGGGGGCTTTGGGCTCGGAGACCCAGTACTTC.